This TCR beta chain was recorded in a study of T cells in Graves' hyperthyroidism and ophthalmopathy. Findings and caveats of the study: Model-based prediction identified ophthalmopathy a median 6.5 months prior to its onset.

TCR beta CDR3 sequences were amplified from RNA transcripts. HTBI primers were used for first-round RT-PCR of the TCR CDR3. One entry per CDR3 protein results from TCRdb running MiXCR on the multiplex PCR reads. Of some 510,000 distinct CDR3 sequences detected, about a fifth appear once; the ten largest clones hold approximately 26%. The CDR3 runs 9 residues. Trimming removed 3 bases at V and 6 bases at J, with 2 bases between. Germline-derived CDR1 and CDR2 are SQVTM and ANQGSEA. This clonotype showed up many times. What it binds is not known. The TCR was taken from a man aged 18 to 30 with Graves' hyperthyroidism. The sequenced sample was blood. V is TRBV29-1 and J is TRBJ1-2, with D unclear. CDR3 sequence: CSVEHGYTF. The CDR3, as DNA: TGCAGCGTTGAGCATGGCTACACCTTC.